Each of the 25 T cell receptor beta chains below was sequenced from the same sample in a study of blood T cell repertoires in COVID-19. TCRdb keeps only in-frame clones here, not all; method: immunoSEQ multiplex PCR. The sample carries just under 65,000 clones, more than 65% recorded once. The specimen was peripheral blood. The receptors were sampled from a human donor in a cohort sampled during active COVID-19.

This sequence joins TRBV3-1 (or the pseudogene TRBV3-2) and TRBJ1-2; TRBD1 agrees at 7 bases. This CDR3 comprises 17 residues. CDR1 and CDR2 (germline): LGHDT, YNNKEL (reference sequence). Trimming removed 0 bases from V and 4 bases from J; junction bases left unmatched: 11. The CDR3, as DNA: TGTGCCAGCAGCCAAGAGAGGGGGCGGACCCTTCGCTATGGCTACACCTTC. Protein: CASSQERGRTLRYGYTF.

The chain carries TRBV24-1 and TRBJ2-3; TRBD1 aligns across 8 bases. This CDR3 is built from 14 residues. The ends lost 5 bases at V and 4 bases at J; junction bases unmatched: 4. The V gene's germline CDR1 is KGHDR and CDR2 SFDVKD. The CDR3 DNA is TGTGCCACCAGTGGGAAACAGGGGGCAGATACGCAGTATTTT. Residues: CATSGKQGADTQYF.

The chain carries TRBV27 and TRBJ2-3; D may be TRBD1 (6 bases). The CDR3 contains 16 residues. Germline loops: CDR1 MNHEY, CDR2 SMNVEV (reference sequence). V was pared by 3 bases and J by 4 bases, with 17 bases between. In nucleotides, the CDR3 is TGTGCCAGCAGTTTGGGGCAGGGGAGTTTTCCAGATACGCAGTATTTT. Encoded protein: CASSLGQGSFPDTQYF.

The V gene is TRBV19, the J gene TRBJ1-2, with TRBD1 matching over 10 bases. There are 14 residues in the CDR3. From germline, CDR1 is LNHDA and CDR2 SQIVND (reference sequence). Losses at the gene ends were 8 bases for V and 8 bases for J; bases not matched to a gene: 11. This CDR3 is CASDSGQGDRGYTF. In DNA, the CDR3 is TGTGCCAGTGATAGCGGACAGGGGGATAGAGGCTACACCTTC. Complete variable domain (other parts from reference TRBV19 and TRBJ1-2): DGGITQSPKYLFRKEGQNVTLSCEQNLNHDAMYWYRQDPGQGLRLIYYSQIVNDFQKGDIAEGYSVSREKKESFPLTVTSAQKNPTAFYLCASDSGQGDRGYTFGSGTRLTVV.

The rearrangement links TRBV12-3 or TRBV12-4 to TRBJ2-7, with D possibly matching TRBD2 (6 bases). V was shortened by 6 bases and J by 3 bases, with 12 bases between the two germline ends. This CDR3 spans 13 amino acids. CDR3 nucleotides: TGTGCCAGCAGGGAAGGACTACTCTACGAGCAGTACTTC. It encodes CASREGLLYEQYF.

This chain links TRBV2 with TRBJ1-2; 8 positions match TRBD1. The CDR3 extends over 14 amino acids. The V and J ends lost 7 bases and 5 bases, in that order; junction bases with no gene match: 9. The germline gives CDR1 SNHLY, CDR2 FYNNEI. This CDR3 reads CASMDGQGGYGYTF. The CDR3 DNA reads as TGTGCCAGCATGGATGGACAGGGAGGTTATGGCTACACCTTC.

In its sample, this clone was seen many times. This rearrangement joins TRBV24-1 to TRBJ2-5, with a possible D match to TRBD2 (5 bases). Trimming removed 9 bases from V and 1 base from J, with 11 bases in between. The CDR3 loop spans 13 amino acids. The germline V gene has CDR1 KGHDR and CDR2 SFDVKD. The CDR3 nucleotides read TGTGCCACCGGAACTAGTCCCCAAGAGACCCAGTACTTC. This encodes CATGTSPQETQYF.

This clone showed up just a few times. The chain employs TRBV18 and TRBJ2-4; TRBD1 is a possible D gene (6 bases). V was trimmed by 2 bases and J by 8 bases, leaving 28 bases between them. The germline V gene encodes CDR1 KGHSH and CDR2 LQKENI. The CDR3 spans 19 residues. CDR3 nucleotide sequence: TGTGCCAGCTCACCAGATTTTCGGGACACCCAAGACGGGGTCTACATTCAGTACTTC. Its translation: CASSPDFRDTQDGVYIQYF.

This chain links TRBV24-1 with TRBJ2-6, with TRBD2 matching 9 bases. After removal of 4 bases from V and 0 bases from J, the junction contained 6 bases not matched to a gene. In germline, CDR1 is KGHDR, CDR2 SFDVKD. The CDR3 sequence is 18 residues long. CDR3 residues: CATSDPSGDISGANVLTF. CDR3 nucleotide sequence: TGTGCCACCAGTGACCCTAGCGGGGACATCTCTGGGGCCAACGTCCTGACTTTC.

The genes are TRBV3-1 (or the pseudogene TRBV3-2) and TRBJ2-3, with 15 bases that match TRBD2. Trimming took 4 bases from V and 6 from J; bases not matched to a gene: 2. The V gene's germline CDR1 is LGHDT and CDR2 YNNKEL (reference sequence). This CDR3 comprises 15 residues. The chain's CDR3 is CASSLGTSGGDTQYF. The CDR3 coding sequence is TGTGCCAGCAGCCTCGGGACTAGCGGGGGGGATACGCAGTATTTT.

This clone was observed a single time. J is TRBJ2-1 and V is TRBV5-1; 10 nucleotides agree with TRBD1. Germline trimming cut 0 bases from V and 5 bases from J; bases unmatched to any gene: 5. CDR1 is SGHRS and CDR2 is YFSETQ in the germline V gene. The CDR3 totals 16 residues. The CDR3 DNA reads TGCGCCAGCAGCTTGGCCCGGGACAGGGGCCACAATGAGCAGTTCTTC. It translates to CASSLARDRGHNEQFF.

This chain connects TRBV6-5 to TRBJ1-3; no clear D. In germline, CDR1 is MNHEY, CDR2 SVGAGI. V lost 6 bases to trimming and J lost 6 bases, with 15 bases between them. There are 14 residues in the CDR3. CDR3 nucleotides: TGTGCCAGCAGCAGAGACACAGTACAAAACACCATATATTTT. Translated: CASSRDTVQNTIYF.

This clone showed up just once. The chain has TRBV30 and TRBJ1-2; a weak D match, TRBD1 (5 bases). The CDR3 runs to 14 residues. V dropped 4 bases and J dropped 6 bases, with 18 bases sitting between them. Per the germline V gene, CDR1 is GTSNPN and CDR2 is SVGIG (reference sequence). CDR3 amino acids: CAWTQRRGTDGYTF. CDR3 sequence (DNA): TGTGCCTGGACCCAAAGGAGGGGAACGGATGGCTACACCTTC.

The chain joins TRBV18 to TRBJ1-3; possibly TRBD1 for D (6 bases). The germline CDR1 and CDR2 sequences are KGHSH and LQKENI. V was cut by 4 bases and J by 3 bases, with 16 bases left in between. The CDR3 is 16 residues long. The CDR3 loop is CASSRETGFGGNTIYF. CDR3 nucleotides: TGTGCCAGCTCACGCGAAACAGGGTTTGGTGGAAACACCATATATTTT.

V usage is TRBV27 and J usage is TRBJ1-2; D perhaps matches TRBD1 (6 bases). V was pared by 8 bases and J by 1 base, with 8 bases between. From germline, CDR1 is MNHEY and CDR2 SMNVEV (reference sequence). The CDR3 totals 12 residues. CDR3 bases: TGTGCCAGCCGGACAGTTAACTATGGCTACACCTTC. This codes for CASRTVNYGYTF.

The V and J genes are TRBV2 and TRBJ2-7; weak D call: TRBD1 (5 bases). There are 14 residues in the CDR3. Germline V CDR1 and CDR2: SNHLY, FYNNEI. Trimming left V 7 bases short and J 0 bases short, with 13 bases between. In DNA, the CDR3 is TGTGCCAGCAAGGGGTTGGCGTTCTCCTACGAGCAGTACTTC. It codes for CASKGLAFSYEQYF. Full variable domain (rest looked up from reference TRBV2 and TRBJ2-7): EPEVTQTPSHQVTQMGQEVILRCVPISNHLYFYWYRQILGQKVEFLVSFYNNEISEKSEIFDDQFSVERPDGSNFTLKIRSTKLEDSAMYFCASKGLAFSYEQYFGPGTRLTVT.

The chain joins TRBV11-2 to TRBJ1-1, with TRBD1 as a possible D gene (6 bases). CDR1 is SGHAT and CDR2 is FQNNGV in the germline V gene. Trimming removed 5 bases at V and 1 base at J, with 11 bases between. There are 14 residues in the CDR3. CDR3 coding DNA: TGTGCCAGCAGCCCAGGGACATCGAACACTGAAGCTTTCTTT. Protein sequence: CASSPGTSNTEAFF.

This chain uses TRBV6-2 or TRBV6-3 with TRBJ2-1, with a possible D match to TRBD2 (6 bases). The germline gives CDR1 MNHEY, CDR2 SVGEGT. V was cut by 0 bases and J by 5 bases, with 14 bases left in between. The CDR3 loop spans 16 amino acids. Here the CDR3 reads CASSYSSRGRHNEQFF. CDR3 nucleotides: TGTGCCAGCAGTTACTCGAGCCGGGGGAGACACAATGAGCAGTTCTTC.

This chain joins TRBV5-1 and TRBJ2-2; D remains ambiguous. Trimming removed 0 bases from V and 0 bases from J, with 6 bases in between. Germline-derived CDR1 and CDR2 are SGHRS and YFSETQ. This CDR3 is built from 15 residues. DNA of the CDR3: TGCGCCAGCAGCTTGGCTCAGTCGAACACCGGGGAGCTGTTTTTT. It is translated as CASSLAQSNTGELFF.

This chain joins TRBV11-2 and TRBJ2-1, with 9 bases aligning to TRBD2. V was pared by 4 bases and J by 5 bases, with 3 bases of the junction left unmatched. Germline loops: CDR1 SGHAT, CDR2 FQNNGV. The CDR3 is 14 amino acids. CDR3 sequence reads: CASSSLAGHNEQFF. CDR3 sequence (DNA): TGTGCCAGCAGCTCCCTAGCGGGGCACAATGAGCAGTTCTTC.

This clone has a handful of counts. This chain joins TRBV7-2 and TRBJ1-3, with TRBD1 as a possible D gene (6 bases). Per the germline V gene, CDR1 is SGHTA and CDR2 is FQGNSA. This CDR3 spans 16 amino acids. V gave up 2 bases and J gave up 0 bases, with 11 bases separating them. The CDR3 here is CASSLTGPISGNTIYF. The CDR3 region has the DNA TGTGCCAGCAGCTTAACAGGGCCTATCTCTGGAAACACCATATATTTT. Full variable domain (outside the CDR3, taken from reference TRBV7-2 and TRBJ1-3): GAGVSQSPSNKVTEKGKDVELRCDPISGHTALYWYRQSLGQGLEFLIYFQGNSAPDKSGLPSDRFSAERTGGSVSTLTIQRTQQEDSAVYLCASSLTGPISGNTIYFGEGSWLTVV.

DNA for the CDR3: TGTGCCAGCAGCCAAAGCTTGGCTAGCGGGGGGTCATTGTACAATGAGCAGTTCTTC. Translation: CASSQSLASGGSLYNEQFF. The chain couples TRBV3-1 (or the pseudogene TRBV3-2) to TRBJ2-1; TRBD2 aligns across 11 bases. The CDR3 loop spans 19 amino acids. After removal of 2 bases from V and 4 bases from J, the junction contained 13 bases not matched to a gene. Germline V CDR1 and CDR2: LGHDT, YNNKEL (reference sequence).

The chain couples TRBV19 to TRBJ1-4, with D possibly matching TRBD1 (5 bases). Looked up from germline, CDR1 is LNHDA and CDR2 is SQIVND (reference sequence). This CDR3 comprises 14 residues. V shed 5 bases and J shed 5 bases, with 12 bases lying between them. The CDR3 DNA is TGTGCCAGTAGTGGACAAGCCTTAAATGAAAAACTGTTTTTT. Amino acids: CASSGQALNEKLFF. Full variable domain (remainder filled in from reference TRBV19 and TRBJ1-4): DGGITQSPKYLFRKEGQNVTLSCEQNLNHDAMYWYRQDPGQGLRLIYYSQIVNDFQKGDIAEGYSVSREKKESFPLTVTSAQKNPTAFYLCASSGQALNEKLFFGSGTQLSVL.

The V and J genes are TRBV5-1 and TRBJ2-5; weak D call: TRBD1 (6 bases). This CDR3 spans 15 amino acids. The germline V gene encodes CDR1 SGHRS and CDR2 YFSETQ. Trimming took 1 base from V and 4 from J, leaving 14 bases between them. The CDR3 protein is CASSLTGSGSETQYF. In DNA, the CDR3 is TGCGCCAGCAGCTTGACAGGGTCAGGATCAGAGACCCAGTACTTC. Filled out from reference TRBV5-1 and TRBJ2-5, the complete variable domain reads KAGVTQTPRYLIKTRGQQVTLSCSPISGHRSVSWYQQTPGQGLQFLFEYFSETQRNKGNFPGRFSGRQFSNSRSEMNVSTLELGDSALYLCASSLTGSGSETQYFGPGTRLLVL.

A single count supports this clone. The V call is TRBV9, the J call TRBJ2-3; possible D gene TRBD1, 6 bases. Per germline, CDR1 SGDLS and CDR2 YYNGEE. V was pared by 3 bases and J by 0 bases, with 11 bases between. CDR3 length: 15 residues. The CDR3 DNA sequence: TGTGCCAGCAGCGAAGGGACAACTAGCACAGATACGCAGTATTTT. It codes for CASSEGTTSTDTQYF.